The clone carrying this T cell receptor (beta chain) is a singleton in its sample. The sample comes from a study of blood T cell repertoires in COVID-19. At the level of the study: Samples taken during acute and convalescent COVID-19 were collected in the United States, Italy and Spain. PBMCs, B-cell-depleted T cells, or T cells were the source of the cDNA or gDNA that made up the material.

The CDR3 is 16 residues long. V shed 2 bases and J 3 bases; nucleotides not matched to a gene: 6. The germline gives CDR1 MDHEN, CDR2 SYDVKM. Methods used by the authors: Reference gene primer amplification gave estimated nucleated cell counts. TCRdb's copy holds only in-frame clones and misses some; the assay was immunoSEQ multiplex PCR. That table supplies the V and J calls and clone size; D and trimming were determined from the DNA. The sample comprises about 140,000 clones, roughly 86% of which are singletons, and roughly 8% rests with the top ten. The chain is built from TRBV28 and TRBJ2-7, with TRBD2 identical over 11 bases. Material for sequencing was peripheral blood. This TCR was sampled from a woman aged 55-75 years with acute or convalescent COVID-19. The CDR3 nucleotides read TGTGCCAGCAGTTTAGGTAGGACTAGCGGGTACTACGAGCAGTACTTC. The encoded protein is CASSLGRTSGYYEQYF.